This T cell receptor beta chain was documented in a study of shared clonotypes between healthy human individuals. Worth noting for this clone: Its antigen is not identified.

Naive CD8 populations comprised CD45RO-negative cells positively selected for CCR7, excluding terminally differentiated effector memory CD45RA+ cells. The repertoire was sequenced with immunoSEQ multiplex PCR; TCRdb's copy has only in-frame clones and lacks some. The sample has 1.5 million to 2.5 million clones; approximately 94% are singletons. Study results and caveats: There were few donors, and this limited the genetic and exposure-history diversity represented. Generation probabilities of non-shared clonotypes were lower (relative to those shared by all four donors).

Sequenced: naive CD8+ T cells sorted from blood. The TCR was taken from a man between 18 and 35 years old in good health.

CDR3 sequence (DNA): TGTGCCTCCTCCCGATCGGGCTACAATGAGCAGTTCTTC. Residues: CASSRSGYNEQFF. This chain links TRBV30 with TRBJ2-1; no firm D call. CDR1 is GTSNPN, CDR2 SVGIG, per germline (reference sequence). The CDR3 contains 13 residues. The V end lost 7 bases, the J end lost 3 bases, and 13 bases lay between the germline ends.